This T cell receptor beta chain was observed in a study of blood T cell repertoires in COVID-19. The wider study: Specimens from acute and convalescent COVID-19 originated in the United States, Italy and Spain. The analysed material was cDNA or gDNA that came from T cells, B-cell-depleted T cells, or PBMCs.

J gave up 1 base and V 0 bases, and 4 bases lay outside the gene matches. Germline lookup yields CDR1 MNHEY and CDR2 SVGAGI. The CDR3 contains 16 residues. The table came from immunoSEQ multiplex PCR; TCRdb's copy has only in-frame clones and leaves some out. The data hold some 100,000 clones, with around four fifths observed a single time. Sequencing was performed on peripheral blood. The clonotype was recovered from a woman aged 60 to 75 with acute or convalescent COVID-19. This chain links TRBV6-5 with TRBJ2-5, with TRBD2 identical over 8 bases. In DNA form, the CDR3 reads TGTGCCAGCAGTTACTCTCGCCGGGGGGGCCAAGAGACCCAGTACTTC. This codes for CASSYSRRGGQETQYF.